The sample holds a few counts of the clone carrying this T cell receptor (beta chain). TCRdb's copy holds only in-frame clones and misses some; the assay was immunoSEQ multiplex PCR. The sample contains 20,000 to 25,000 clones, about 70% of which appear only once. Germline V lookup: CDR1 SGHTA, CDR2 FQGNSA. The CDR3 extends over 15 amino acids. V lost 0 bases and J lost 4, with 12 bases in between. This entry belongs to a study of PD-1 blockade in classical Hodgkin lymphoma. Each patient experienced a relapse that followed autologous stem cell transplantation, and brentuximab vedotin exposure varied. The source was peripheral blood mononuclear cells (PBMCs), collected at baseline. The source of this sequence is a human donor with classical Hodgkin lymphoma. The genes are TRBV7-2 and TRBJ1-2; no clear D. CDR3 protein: CASSLALSGSYGYTF. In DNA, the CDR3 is TGTGCCAGCAGCTTAGCACTCTCAGGAAGCTATGGCTACACCTTC.